A single sample gave rise to the 15 T cell receptor beta chains below, sequenced in a study of shared clonotypes between healthy human individuals. Some clones are missing from TCRdb's copy, which holds only in-frame ones; the method was immunoSEQ multiplex PCR. The data contain more than 2,000,000 clones, 85% to 95% of them seen just once; the ten biggest clones take up about 0.37%. Specimen: naive CD4+ T cells from PBMCs. This sample's subset: CD45RA+ positively selected. The receptors stem from a man between 18 and 35 years old in good health. Some clones in this sample may be carry-over from other donors' samples.

The chain joins TRBV5-1 to TRBJ2-7; unclear D gene. The CDR3 extends over 13 amino acids. The germline gives CDR1 SGHRS, CDR2 YFSETQ. The V and J ends lost 0 bases and 6 bases respectively, with 10 bases between them. CDR3 protein: CASSLGGASEQYF. The CDR3 DNA follows: TGCGCCAGCAGCTTGGGTGGAGCAAGCGAGCAGTACTTC.

The V and J genes are TRBV6-5 and TRBJ2-3; 10 nucleotides match TRBD2. Per germline, CDR1 MNHEY and CDR2 SVGAGI. V was clipped by 8 bases and J by 4 bases; unmatched bases: 9. The CDR3 length is 15 residues. Written as DNA, the CDR3 is TGTGCCAGCCGTTCTAGCGGGAGTATCGCAGATACGCAGTATTTT. Translating it yields CASRSSGSIADTQYF.

The chain couples TRBV2 to TRBJ1-4; 7 nucleotides agree with TRBD1. The CDR3 sequence is 14 residues long. The ends lost 7 bases at V and 8 bases at J; junction bases unmatched: 10. Germline V CDR1 and CDR2: SNHLY, FYNNEI. CDR3 sequence reads: CASKQGRGVEKLFF. The CDR3 DNA reads TGTGCCAGCAAGCAAGGCAGGGGGGTCGAAAAACTGTTTTTT.

CDR3 residues: CASSPGLAEGITGELFF. In nucleotides, the CDR3 is TGTGCCAGCAGCCCCGGACTAGCGGAGGGAATTACCGGGGAGCTGTTTTTT. The J gene is TRBJ2-2, the V gene TRBV7-3; TRBD2 matches at 10 bases. Unmatched junction bases numbered 11, after V lost 5 bases and J lost 5 bases. From germline, CDR1 is SGHTA and CDR2 FQGTGA. The CDR3 has 17 residues.

A word on this clone: This specimen includes other DNA sequences encoding the same CDR3. The rearrangement uses TRBV18 and TRBJ2-1; 11 bases are a match to TRBD2. The junction had 1 base not matched to a gene; V was cut back by 3 bases and J by 0 bases. CDR3 size: 16 residues. CDR1 is KGHSH and CDR2 is LQKENI in the germline V gene. The CDR3 spells CASSPGLAGSYNEQFF. Written as DNA, the CDR3 is TGTGCCAGCTCACCCGGACTAGCGGGCTCCTACAATGAGCAGTTCTTC.

The chain uses TRBV6-6 and TRBJ2-3, with D possibly being TRBD2 (6 bases). In germline, CDR1 is MNHNY, CDR2 SVGAGI (reference sequence). This CDR3 contains 14 residues. V lost 3 bases, J lost 5 bases, and 12 bases lay in between. CDR3 protein: CASSYGGYGDTQYF. The DNA of the CDR3 is TGTGCCAGCAGTTATGGAGGGTACGGAGATACGCAGTATTTT.

This clone was counted between two and nine times. The J gene is TRBJ1-4, the V gene TRBV19; no reliable D call. With 4 bases removed from V and 4 bases from J, the gap between germline ends came to 7 bases. This CDR3 contains 13 residues. Germline V CDR1 and CDR2: LNHDA, SQIVND (reference sequence). The CDR3: CASSTESNEKLFF. DNA of the CDR3: TGTGCCAGTAGTACCGAGAGTAATGAAAAACTGTTTTTT.

The chain combines TRBV29-1 with TRBJ1-2, with D perhaps TRBD1 (5 bases). The germline CDR1 and CDR2 sequences are SQVTM and ANQGSEA. Trimming stripped 2 bases from V and 2 bases from J, with 15 bases between. The CDR3 extends over 15 amino acids. This CDR3 reads CSVEKGGRENYGYTF. Written as DNA, the CDR3 is TGCAGCGTTGAAAAGGGCGGCAGGGAGAACTATGGCTACACCTTC.

The chain couples TRBV9 to TRBJ2-3; 11 bases fit TRBD1. J was trimmed by 4 bases and V by 3 bases; bases with no gene match: 1. There are 14 residues in the CDR3. CDR1 and CDR2 (germline): SGDLS, YYNGEE. The DNA of the CDR3 is TGTGCCAGCAGCGGGACAGGGGGCCCAGATACGCAGTATTTT. This gives the protein CASSGTGGPDTQYF.

The chain has TRBV29-1 and TRBJ2-3, with 7 bases aligning to TRBD1. Germline V CDR1 and CDR2: SQVTM, ANQGSEA. V gave up 7 bases and J gave up 2 bases; unmatched junction bases: 9. The CDR3 is made up of 14 amino acids. The DNA for the CDR3 is TGCAGCGCGGAAGAGGGGGCCCCCACAGATACGCAGTATTTT. Encoded protein: CSAEEGAPTDTQYF.

This chain links TRBV28 with TRBJ1-2; 7 bases are shared with TRBD1. Germline V gene sequence: CDR1 MDHEN, CDR2 SYDVKM. After removal of 7 bases from V and 4 bases from J, the junction contained 9 bases not matched to a gene. This CDR3 is 14 amino acids long. CDR3 DNA: TGTGCCAGCACAATCCAGGGGGGCCCCTATGGCTACACCTTC. It encodes CASTIQGGPYGYTF.

CDR3 residues: CASSIPGRGTQYF. In DNA form, the CDR3 reads TGTGCCAGTAGTATCCCCGGGAGGGGGACCCAGTACTTC. The chain recombines TRBV19 with TRBJ2-5; TRBD2 agrees at 8 bases. This CDR3 is built from 13 residues. V lost 3 bases to trimming and J lost 7 bases; unmatched junction nucleotides: 4. In germline, CDR1 is LNHDA, CDR2 SQIVND (reference sequence).

The rearrangement uses TRBV6-1 and TRBJ2-7; 9 bases agree with TRBD2. V dropped 4 bases and J dropped 2; count of bases not matched to a gene: 6. The CDR3 loop spans 15 amino acids. Germline values: CDR1 MNHNS, CDR2 SASEGT. The CDR3 DNA follows: TGTGCCAGCAGTGTCCAGCGGGAGGTGCCCTACGAGCAGTACTTC. Protein sequence: CASSVQREVPYEQYF.

The genes are TRBV5-4 and TRBJ2-5; 7 nucleotides match TRBD2. Trimming cost V 7 bases and J 3 bases; bases outside gene matches: 12. Germline-derived CDR1 and CDR2 are SGHNT and YYREEE (reference sequence). The CDR3 sequence is 15 residues long. The CDR3 region has the DNA TGTGCCAGCGGTCGGGGCGGGAGATATGAAGAGACCCAGTACTTC. Translating it yields CASGRGGRYEETQYF.

This clone was recorded once. This CDR3 is also generated by other DNA sequences in the sample. V and J are TRBV14 and TRBJ2-7; 11 bases agree with TRBD2. The V gene end was trimmed by 4 bases and the J gene end by 2 bases; junction bases not matched to a gene: 4. CDR1 and CDR2 from the germline V gene are SGHDN and FVKESK. The CDR3 has 15 amino acids. CDR3 DNA sequence: TGTGCCAGCAGCCGCGGGACTAGCGGAACCTACGAGCAGTACTTC. Amino acids: CASSRGTSGTYEQYF.